Presented here are 12 T cell receptor beta chains from one specimen sequenced in a study of T cell repertoires in cytomegalovirus infection. MiXCR was run by TCRdb on the reads, yielding one entry per CDR3 protein. The table has about 34,000 distinct CDR3 sequences, approximately 52% seen once. Their antigens are not known. The sequenced sample was CD8+ T cells from cultured PBMCs, obtained from culture after CMV antigen stimulation. The receptors come from a human donor in good health (CMV status not recorded). Some clones in this sample may be carry-over from other donors' samples.

This clonotype has more than one count but fewer than ten. The chain is built from TRBV11-2 and TRBJ2-7, with TRBD1 identical over 9 bases. Trimming removed 3 bases from V and 5 bases from J; junction bases left unmatched: 8. CDR1 and CDR2 from the germline V gene are SGHAT and FQNNGV. This CDR3 has 15 amino acids. CDR3 in DNA: TGTGCCAGCAGCTTGGCGGCGGGACAGGGAGACGAGCAGTACTTC. This translates into CASSLAAGQGDEQYF.

This clonotype was seen only a few times. This rearrangement joins TRBV3-1 to TRBJ1-1, with D unresolved. Germline CDR1 LGHDT, CDR2 YNNKEL (reference sequence). Trimming removed 0 bases from V and 2 bases from J, with 13 bases in between. CDR3 length: 16 residues. CDR3 protein: CASSQDWRGSNTEAFF. The DNA for the CDR3 is TGTGCCAGCAGCCAAGACTGGAGAGGAAGTAACACTGAAGCTTTCTTT.

This clonotype has just a few counts. The chain employs TRBV7-3 and TRBJ2-7, with TRBD1 as a possible D gene (5 bases). V lost 4 bases, J lost 0 bases, and 10 bases lay in between. CDR1 and CDR2 (germline): SGHTA, FQGTGA. CDR3 size: 14 residues. The CDR3 nucleotides are TGTGCCAGCAGCTCAGGGTTGGGCTCCTACGAGCAGTACTTC. Protein sequence: CASSSGLGSYEQYF. The full variable domain, completed using reference TRBV7-3 and TRBJ2-7, is GAGVSQTPSNKVTEKGKYVELRCDPISGHTALYWYRQSLGQGPEFLIYFQGTGAADDSGLPNDRFFAVRPEGSVSTLKIQRTERGDSAVYLCASSSGLGSYEQYFGPGTRLTVT.

This chain connects TRBV7-6 to TRBJ1-5; D gene ambiguous. The V end lost 5 bases, the J end lost 4 bases, and 15 bases lay between the germline ends. The CDR3 is made up of 15 amino acids. Germline values: CDR1 SGHVS, CDR2 FNYEAQ. CDR3 loop: CASSPAGRGNQPQHF. CDR3 DNA: TGTGCCAGCAGCCCCGCCGGGCGCGGAAATCAGCCCCAGCATTTT.

Comments on this clonotype: One end of the junction varies from germline; a read error may be responsible. The chain joins TRBV5-3 to TRBJ2-1, with no clear D. TRBV5-3 is designated an ORF whose function remains uncertain. This CDR3 comprises 13 residues. CDR3 loop: CASSLTQYNEQFF. In DNA form, the CDR3 reads TGTGCCAGCAGCTTGACGCAATACAATGAGCAGTTCTTC.

The chain uses TRBV7-4 and TRBJ2-2; perhaps TRBD1 as D (8 bases). The V end was cut by 4 bases, the J end by 7 bases, with 16 bases between. CDR3 length: 15 amino acids. Germline V lookup: CDR1 SGHVT, CDR2 SQSDAQ. This CDR3 is CASSYTTGGGGELFF. CDR3 coding DNA: TGTGCCAGCAGCTACACCACAGGGGGGGGCGGGGAGCTGTTTTTT.

The V call is TRBV6-5, the J call TRBJ1-1; possible D gene TRBD1, 6 bases. This CDR3 has 14 residues. The germline V gene encodes CDR1 MNHEY and CDR2 SVGAGI. Trimming stripped 0 bases from V and 7 bases from J, with 12 bases between. CDR3 sequence reads: CASSYSRGGGEAFF. As DNA, the CDR3 is TGTGCCAGCAGTTACTCGAGGGGAGGGGGTGAAGCTTTCTTT.

This clonotype was found a few times. The V call is TRBV12-3 or TRBV12-4, the J call TRBJ2-1; D remains ambiguous. V was clipped by 7 bases and J by 1 base, with 11 bases between them. The CDR3 spans 14 residues. The CDR3: CASTVGSSYNEQFF. The CDR3 DNA is TGTGCCAGCACCGTTGGCAGTTCCTACAATGAGCAGTTCTTC.

This chain uses TRBV24-1 with TRBJ2-2; 8 bases align to TRBD1. V was pared by 4 bases and J by 5 bases, with 11 bases of the junction left unmatched. In germline, CDR1 is KGHDR, CDR2 SFDVKD. This CDR3 has 17 residues. The CDR3, as DNA: TGTGCCACCAGTGAACCAAGGACAGGGAGTAGAACCGGGGAGCTGTTTTTT. Residues: CATSEPRTGSRTGELFF.

This clonotype appeared a single time. This chain uses TRBV24-1 with TRBJ2-2; 12 positions agree with TRBD2. Losses at the gene ends were 5 bases for V and 6 bases for J; bases not matched to a gene: 6. This CDR3 comprises 16 residues. Germline CDR1 KGHDR, CDR2 SFDVKD. CDR3 DNA sequence: TGTGCCACCAGTGCCACGACTAGCGGGGGACCCGGGGAGCTGTTTTTT. It yields the protein CATSATTSGGPGELFF.

The table lists this clonotype with many counts. This rearrangement joins TRBV6-1 to TRBJ2-7; 9 positions agree with TRBD1. Germline-derived CDR1 and CDR2 are MNHNS and SASEGT. J lost 5 bases, V lost 5 bases, and 10 bases had no gene match. This CDR3 has 15 residues. CDR3 loop: CASSPDRGYLDEQYF. In nucleotides, the CDR3 is TGTGCCAGCAGTCCTGACAGGGGGTACTTGGACGAGCAGTACTTC.

This chain uses TRBV5-1 with TRBJ2-7, with 8 bases matching TRBD2. The CDR3 is 14 amino acids. The germline CDR1 and CDR2 sequences are SGHRS and YFSETQ. Trimming cost V 4 bases and J 5 bases; bases outside gene matches: 8. The CDR3 sequence: CASSPKGLGDEQYF. CDR3 DNA sequence: TGCGCCAGCAGCCCCAAGGGACTAGGGGACGAGCAGTACTTC.